This is a list of T cell receptor beta chains from one sample in a study of cytomegalovirus exposure and HLA in healthy donors. Clones were read by immunoSEQ multiplex PCR, and TCRdb kept only the in-frame ones, dropping some. The table has 150,000 to 200,000 clones, around 80% seen once. Source material: PBMCs. Every receptor here comes from a woman aged 25 to 45 in good health and CMV-seropositive. The conserved cysteine and the conserved F or W are not part of the CDR3 here. Each record gives: V gene, J gene, CDR3 protein.

V: TRBV6-5
J: TRBJ2-1
CDR3: ASSYFGGLREQF

V: TRBV5-5
J: TRBJ2-2
CDR3: ASSYSGQNTGELF

V: TRBV4-3
J: TRBJ1-2
CDR3: ASSLSTGSNYGYT

V: TRBV7-9
J: TRBJ1-2
CDR3: ASSLEGVANYGYT

V: TRBV4-2
J: TRBJ2-3
CDR3: ASSQVPTSGGAEDTQY

V: TRBV28
J: TRBJ2-3
CDR3: ASSRNLAGGLNTQY

V: TRBV2
J: TRBJ2-2
CDR3: ASSRRQGASGELF

V: TRBV27
J: TRBJ2-1
CDR3: ASRIGSGGHYNEQF

V: TRBV12-5
J: TRBJ1-2
CDR3: ASGVDRVYGYT

V: TRBV7-6
J: TRBJ2-7
CDR3: ASSRTGDYEQY

V: TRBV4-3
J: TRBJ2-3
CDR3: ASSQALPRQGAKDTQY

V: TRBV6-6
J: TRBJ1-5
CDR3: ASTEGGVSNQPQH

V: TRBV6-6
J: TRBJ2-1
CDR3: ASSYSSGGAGEQF

V: TRBV5-1
J: TRBJ1-4
CDR3: ASSFGTGGEKLF

V: TRBV5-1
J: TRBJ2-3
CDR3: ASSEDRGADTQY

V: TRBV28
J: TRBJ2-7
CDR3: ASRELGGGSYEQY

V: TRBV28
J: TRBJ1-5
CDR3: ASSLEQGASQPQH

V: TRBV9
J: TRBJ2-5
CDR3: ASSVGGQGRETQY

V: TRBV30
J: TRBJ1-4
CDR3: AWSGLTDRGNEKLF

V: TRBV6-5
J: TRBJ1-2
CDR3: ASSRDSVGYGYT

V: TRBV29-1
J: TRBJ2-5
CDR3: SPGGPGETQY

V: TRBV5-1
J: TRBJ1-2
CDR3: ASRDTTNYGYT

V: TRBV19
J: TRBJ2-1
CDR3: ASSIDLVNSGTYNEQF

V: TRBV2
J: TRBJ1-3
CDR3: ASQAGEGGNTIY

V: TRBV18
J: TRBJ1-5
CDR3: ASSPRGTRQPQH

V: TRBV7-9
J: TRBJ1-3
CDR3: ASSRQATSGNTIY

V: TRBV28
J: TRBJ2-6
CDR3: ASSLIGAGANVLT

V: TRBV10-3
J: TRBJ2-5
CDR3: AISEREETQY

V: TRBV4-1
J: TRBJ1-2
CDR3: ASSHGGQSGGYGYT

V: TRBV5-1
J: TRBJ2-2
CDR3: ASSPDGPGLTGELF

V: TRBV30
J: TRBJ2-5
CDR3: AWGGLAGLGETQY

V: TRBV6-5
J: TRBJ1-2
CDR3: ASSFLAGATSGGYT

V: TRBV5-1
J: TRBJ1-2
CDR3: ASSPAGGDSNYGYT

V: TRBV5-1
J: TRBJ2-1
CDR3: ASSLGLLAGGFNEQF

V: TRBV6-5
J: TRBJ2-7
CDR3: ASSFSGGWEQY

V: TRBV7-2
J: TRBJ2-7
CDR3: ASYNRGQNEQY

V: TRBV9
J: TRBJ2-3
CDR3: ASSVDLAEVTDTQY

V: TRBV28
J: TRBJ1-6
CDR3: GCVPTFGSPLH

V: TRBV7-8
J: TRBJ1-1
CDR3: ASSLAGQGRTEAF

V: TRBV10-1
J: TRBJ1-2
CDR3: ASSGGQGYT

V: TRBV2
J: TRBJ1-1
CDR3: ASRDRGRGNTEAF

V: TRBV4-3
J: TRBJ1-4
CDR3: ASSQDLRSNEKLF

V: TRBV7-9
J: TRBJ1-3
CDR3: ASSPAGGSGNTIY